This TCR beta chain was identified during a study of shared clonotypes between healthy human individuals. Across the study: Each donor had three CD4 naive, three CD4 memory, two CD8 naive and one CD8 memory plate. Study observations and caveats: Generally, estimated richness proved larger in naive subsets than it did in memory subsets. Naive CD4 clonotypes were shared across a handful of donors at 4.5% to 6.5%. Despite large depth, sorted-subset datasets appeared incompletely sequenced.

Turning to this clone: What it binds is unknown. The sample holds other DNA sequences that translate to the same CDR3.

CDR3 length: 13 amino acids. V lost 5 bases and J 5 bases, leaving 12 bases between the germline ends. CDR1 is ENHRY, CDR2 SYGVKD, per germline. Clones were read by immunoSEQ multiplex PCR, and TCRdb kept only the in-frame ones, dropping some. The table lists 1,100,000 or so clones, roughly 74% of them singletons, with approximately 0.5% in the top ten. The specimen sequenced was memory CD4+ T cells from PBMCs. Indicated subset: CD45RA-negative fraction. This clonotype originated in a man between 18 and 29 years old in good health. Some clones in this sample may be carry-over from other donors' samples. This chain connects TRBV10-3 to TRBJ1-1; weak D call: TRBD1 (5 bases). This CDR3 reads CAISQGVGTEAFF. The CDR3 DNA follows: TGTGCCATCAGTCAAGGGGTGGGGACTGAAGCTTTCTTT.